This TCR beta chain was profiled in a study of CD4 T cells in relation to SARS-CoV-2 and coronaviruses. Study-level information: TCR beta CDR3s were sequenced after roughly ten-day antigen culture of PBMCs.

Method: immunoSEQ multiplex PCR; TCRdb's copy keeps in-frame clones and lacks some. The sample carries some 29,000 clones, 78% recorded once. Study-level results: In roughly 60% of donors, memory CD4+ clonotypes crossrecognized SARS-CoV-2 and at least one common cold coronavirus spike.

CD4+ T cells from unexposed donors were obtained before the COVID-19 pandemic (2011-2018). Isolation of CD4+ T cells took place after less than 11 days in culture. Germline V lookup: CDR1 SEHNR, CDR2 FQNEAQ (reference sequence). The V segment lost 8 bases and the J segment 5 bases; nucleotides outside the gene matches: 12. This CDR3 is built from 15 residues. Turning to this clone: Its specificity is not known.

Source material: CD4+ T cells from PBMCs, cultured in vitro. The receptor was derived from a human donor in good health. The chain carries TRBV7-9 and TRBJ2-3; 8 bases are shared with TRBD1. The CDR3 sequence: CASQQSGGFEDTQYF. The CDR3 region has the DNA TGTGCCAGCCAGCAATCAGGGGGCTTCGAAGATACGCAGTATTTT.